This T cell receptor (beta chain) was sequenced for a study of T cells in Graves' hyperthyroidism and ophthalmopathy. Trimming took 5 bases from V and 6 from J; bases not matched to a gene: 1. CDR1 SQVTM and CDR2 ANQGSEA come from the germline V gene. CDR3 length: 13 residues. There were TCR beta CDR3 regions amplified from RNA transcripts. Researchers ran a first-round RT-PCR on the TCR CDR3 using the HTBI primer set. TCRdb re-called the multiplex PCR reads with MiXCR, one entry per CDR3 protein. The sample lists about 420,000 distinct CDR3 sequences, roughly an eighth occurring once. This clonotype was picked up many times.

This receptor was obtained from a woman between 18 and 29 years old with Graves' hyperthyroidism. The V call is TRBV29-1, the J call TRBJ2-1; 13 bases are a match to TRBD2. Sequenced material: blood. The CDR3 here is CSVRTSGSNEQFF. For the CDR3, the DNA is TGCAGCGTTCGGACTAGCGGGAGCAATGAGCAGTTCTTC.